Each of the 23 T cell receptor beta chains below was sequenced from the same sample in a study of shared clonotypes between healthy human individuals. Profiling relied on immunoSEQ multiplex PCR, and the TCRdb table lists in-frame clones only, not all of them. The profile shows 1,400,000 or so clones, roughly 98.5% of them singletons. Sequenced input: naive CD4+ T cells sorted from blood. Subset of the sample: CD45RA+ positively selected. These receptors all come from a man aged 25-45 years in good health.

The J gene is TRBJ2-7, the V gene TRBV7-9; D could derive from TRBD1 or TRBD2 (5 bases each). Germline V lookup: CDR1 SEHNR, CDR2 FQNEAQ (reference sequence). The ends were cut back, 9 bases at V and 0 bases at J, with 12 bases in the middle. This CDR3 has 13 residues. The CDR3 sequence is CASGTESSYEQYF. CDR3 nucleotide sequence: TGTGCCAGTGGGACCGAAAGCTCCTACGAGCAGTACTTC.

The genes are TRBV6-5 and TRBJ1-2; weak D call: TRBD1 (5 bases). Looked up from germline, CDR1 is MNHEY and CDR2 is SVGAGI. V lost 6 bases and J 6 bases, leaving 14 bases between the germline ends. This CDR3 contains 13 residues. The CDR3 spells CASSTTGPNGYTF. CDR3 in DNA: TGTGCCAGCAGCACCACAGGCCCCAATGGCTACACCTTC.

The rearrangement links TRBV5-1 to TRBJ2-2, with D unresolved. V was clipped by 0 bases and J by 3 bases, with 9 bases between them. CDR1 SGHRS and CDR2 YFSETQ come from the germline V gene. The CDR3 sequence is 15 residues long. The CDR3 region is CASSLGAAHTGELFF. The DNA for the CDR3 is TGCGCCAGCAGCTTGGGGGCGGCCCACACCGGGGAGCTGTTTTTT.

The gene calls are TRBV5-4 and TRBJ2-5, with D hard to call. The CDR3 spans 13 residues. Looked up from germline, CDR1 is SGHNT and CDR2 is YYREEE (reference sequence). Trimming pared 2 bases from V and 5 bases from J, leaving 10 bases between. The CDR3 nucleotides are TGTGCCAGCAGCTTATTGAAAGGGGAGACCCAGTACTTC. This sequence encodes CASSLLKGETQYF.

J is TRBJ1-1 and V is TRBV10-3; D remains ambiguous. This CDR3 has 13 residues. V was trimmed by 6 bases and J by 0 bases, leaving 8 bases between them. The V gene's germline CDR1 is ENHRY and CDR2 SYGVKD. CDR3: CAIRFDMNTEAFF. CDR3 in DNA: TGTGCCATCAGATTCGACATGAACACTGAAGCTTTCTTT.

V gene TRBV28 combines with J gene TRBJ2-7; unclear D gene. The CDR3 consists of 16 residues. The V and J ends lost 1 base and 1 base respectively, with 14 bases between them. CDR1 and CDR2 from the germline V gene are MDHEN and SYDVKM. CDR3 sequence: CASSLLGRGPSYEQYF. The DNA of the CDR3 is TGTGCCAGCAGTTTATTAGGACGCGGCCCTTCCTACGAGCAGTACTTC.

This chain uses TRBV10-3 with TRBJ2-6; D not certain. The V gene's germline CDR1 is ENHRY and CDR2 SYGVKD. V was cut by 6 bases and J by 0 bases, with 6 bases left in between. The CDR3 covers 14 residues. For the CDR3, the DNA is TGTGCCATCAGGACGAACTCTGGGGCCAACGTCCTGACTTTC. Translation gives CAIRTNSGANVLTF.

The chain employs TRBV5-4 and TRBJ2-2, with D maybe TRBD2 (6 bases). Germline CDR1 and CDR2: SGHNT and YYREEE (reference sequence). The ends were cut back, 5 bases at V and 2 bases at J, with 16 bases in the middle. The CDR3 totals 16 residues. The CDR3 here is CASRENLAYNTGELFF. In DNA, the CDR3 is TGTGCCAGCAGGGAAAACCTAGCGTATAACACCGGGGAGCTGTTTTTT. Variable domain in full (rest from reference TRBV5-4 and TRBJ2-2): ETGVTQSPTHLIKTRGQQVTLRCSSQSGHNTVSWYQQALGQGPQFIFQYYREEENGRGNFPPRFSGLQFPNYSSELNVNALELDDSALYLCASRENLAYNTGELFFGEGSRLTVL.

The rearrangement uses TRBV5-6 and TRBJ1-3; D unclear. The V end was cut by 4 bases, the J end by 4 bases, with 6 bases between. There are 12 residues in the CDR3. The germline V gene has CDR1 SGHDT and CDR2 YYEEEE. Here the CDR3 DNA reads TGTGCCAGCAGCCCTCGGGGAAACACCATATATTTT. This translates into CASSPRGNTIYF.

The rearrangement links TRBV7-9 to TRBJ2-2; D gene unclear. The CDR3 is made up of 15 amino acids. The germline V gene has CDR1 SEHNR and CDR2 FQNEAQ (reference sequence). V lost 8 bases and J 0 bases, leaving 13 bases between the germline ends. CDR3 loop: CASRQTGSNTGELFF. CDR3 in DNA: TGTGCCAGCCGTCAGACGGGCTCGAACACCGGGGAGCTGTTTTTT.

The CDR3, as DNA: TGTGCCAGCTCACCAAGACGCGGGGCCCCCGGGGGGTACCCAGATACGCAGTATTTT. It codes for CASSPRRGAPGGYPDTQYF. The chain combines TRBV18 with TRBJ2-3; 7 bases fit TRBD2. V dropped 2 bases and J dropped 4; count of bases not matched to a gene: 18. The CDR3 contains 19 residues. From germline, CDR1 is KGHSH and CDR2 LQKENI.

This clone was observed a single time. This chain connects TRBV18 to TRBJ2-3; a weak D match, TRBD2 (5 bases). Trimming shortened V by 8 bases and J by 4 bases, and 16 bases separated the two germline ends. CDR3 length: 14 residues. Germline CDR1 is KGHSH and CDR2 is LQKENI. The CDR3 DNA reads as TGTGCCAGCCTCTTCGTGGGAGTTGCAGATACGCAGTATTTT. Protein product: CASLFVGVADTQYF.

V is TRBV6-5 and J is TRBJ1-3; D gene unclear. Deletions cut 0 bases from V and 1 base from J, with 10 bases between. Germline CDR1 MNHEY, CDR2 SVGAGI. This CDR3 spans 16 amino acids. CDR3 nucleotide sequence: TGTGCCAGCAGTTACTCTCGGGGTTGGTCTGGAAACACCATATATTTT. Translated: CASSYSRGWSGNTIYF.

In its sample, this clone was seen once. This chain uses TRBV2 with TRBJ2-7; the match to TRBD2 covers 9 bases. Germline lookup yields CDR1 SNHLY and CDR2 FYNNEI. CDR3 size: 14 residues. Unmatched junction bases numbered 3, after V lost 4 bases and J lost 2 bases. In DNA form, the CDR3 reads TGTGCCAGCAGTGTTCTAGCGGGGACCTACGAGCAGTACTTC. Translating it yields CASSVLAGTYEQYF.

This clone was counted a single time. J is TRBJ2-2 and V is TRBV28; D may be TRBD2 (5 bases). Germline loops: CDR1 MDHEN, CDR2 SYDVKM. The CDR3 covers 18 residues. V gave up 3 bases and J gave up 5 bases, with 22 bases separating them. CDR3 amino acids: CASSFPESASFVTGELFF. CDR3 nucleotides: TGTGCCAGCAGTTTTCCAGAATCGGCTAGCTTTGTAACCGGGGAGCTGTTTTTT.

The CDR3 coding sequence is TGTGCCATCAGTGAAGAGGGGAGGACTGAAGCTTTCTTT. Encoded protein: CAISEEGRTEAFF. The chain employs TRBV10-3 and TRBJ1-1; the D gene is possibly TRBD1 (5 bases). Germline lookup yields CDR1 ENHRY and CDR2 SYGVKD. CDR3 length equals 13 residues. Trimming pared 3 bases from V and 5 bases from J, leaving 10 bases between.

Points on this clone: Distinct nucleotide sequences in the sample also encode this CDR3. This chain connects TRBV5-4 to TRBJ1-3, with a weak D call TRBD1 (6 bases). CDR1 and CDR2 (germline): SGHNT, YYREEE (reference sequence). V shed 4 bases and J shed 4 bases, with 12 bases lying between them. The CDR3 is 14 amino acids. In DNA form, the CDR3 reads TGTGCCAGCAGCCTCCCGGACAGAGGAAACACCATATATTTT. Residues: CASSLPDRGNTIYF. The full variable domain, its missing parts supplied by reference TRBV5-4 and TRBJ1-3, is ETGVTQSPTHLIKTRGQQVTLRCSSQSGHNTVSWYQQALGQGPQFIFQYYREEENGRGNFPPRFSGLQFPNYSSELNVNALELDDSALYLCASSLPDRGNTIYFGEGSWLTVV.

The chain has TRBV28 and TRBJ2-7; TRBD2 matches at 8 bases. With V trimmed by 8 bases and J by 3 bases, 9 bases remained unmatched. CDR1 is MDHEN, CDR2 SYDVKM, per germline. The CDR3 is 14 residues long. CDR3 sequence (DNA): TGTGCCAGCGGGGCCGGGACTAGGGGCTACGAGCAGTACTTC. This translates into CASGAGTRGYEQYF.

The count of this clone is one. This chain links TRBV18 with TRBJ2-7; D possibly corresponds to TRBD2 (5 bases). The CDR3 runs to 13 residues. With 2 bases removed from V and 5 bases from J, the gap between germline ends came to 10 bases. Germline V lookup: CDR1 KGHSH, CDR2 LQKENI. CDR3 in amino acids: CASSPSGLHEQYF. The CDR3 nucleotides are TGTGCCAGCTCACCATCGGGGTTGCACGAGCAGTACTTC. The full variable domain, with the rest looked up from reference TRBV18 and TRBJ2-7, is NAGVMQNPRHLVRRRGQEARLRCSPMKGHSHVYWYRQLPEEGLKFMVYLQKENIIDESGMPKERFSAEFPKEGPSILRIQQVVRGDSAAYFCASSPSGLHEQYFGPGTRLTVT.

The chain uses TRBV7-2 and TRBJ2-7, with TRBD2 identical over 7 bases. CDR1 and CDR2 (germline): SGHTA, FQGNSA. The CDR3 has 16 residues. The V and J ends lost 1 base and 4 bases, in that order; junction bases with no gene match: 10. CDR3 DNA sequence: TGTGCCAGCAGCTTAGTAGGCGGGAGAACGAGGTACGAGCAGTACTTC. This sequence encodes CASSLVGGRTRYEQYF.

This clone appeared a single time. The chain links TRBV6-5 to TRBJ2-1, with D maybe TRBD2 (5 bases). Trimming cost V 5 bases and J 6 bases, with 8 bases left between them. Germline assignment: CDR1 MNHEY and CDR2 SVGAGI. This CDR3 is built from 12 residues. CDR3 sequence: CASSRGSNEQFF. The CDR3 DNA is TGTGCCAGCAGTCGGGGATCCAATGAGCAGTTCTTC.

The chain has TRBV18 and TRBJ2-4; D is ambiguous. The CDR3 has 15 residues. Per germline, CDR1 KGHSH and CDR2 LQKENI. V was clipped by 3 bases and J by 3 bases, with 12 bases between them. The CDR3 nucleotides are TGTGCCAGCTCACCGCAGTTGAGTGGCAAAAACATTCAGTACTTC. It translates to CASSPQLSGKNIQYF.

The V and J genes are TRBV7-9 and TRBJ2-7; D unclear. The germline CDR1 and CDR2 sequences are SEHNR and FQNEAQ (reference sequence). The CDR3 spans 14 residues. V was shortened by 5 bases and J by 2 bases, with 13 bases between the two germline ends. CDR3 DNA: TGTGCCAGCAGCCCCAGGACCGTCGCCTACGAGCAGTACTTC. It codes for CASSPRTVAYEQYF.